This T cell receptor beta chain originates from a study of shared clonotypes between healthy human individuals. Using immunoSEQ multiplex PCR, the repertoire was profiled, and TCRdb retains in-frame clones only, with some absent. The sample includes fewer than 2.5 million clones, 93% seen only once; the top ten take about 0.38%. V was clipped by 6 bases and J by 6 bases; unmatched bases: 10. In germline, CDR1 is MDHEN, CDR2 SYDVKM. The CDR3 contains 16 residues. The sequence was collected from a man aged 18 to 30 in good health. Some clones in this sample may be carry-over from other donors' samples. The material sequenced was naive CD4+ T cells from PBMCs. The subset is: CD45RA+ positively selected. The rearrangement uses TRBV28 and TRBJ1-5; 11 bases are a match to TRBD1. The CDR3 DNA reads as TGTGCCAGCAGCCTTACCGGGACAGGGGGAAGTCAGCCCCAGCATTTT. Its protein is CASSLTGTGGSQPQHF.